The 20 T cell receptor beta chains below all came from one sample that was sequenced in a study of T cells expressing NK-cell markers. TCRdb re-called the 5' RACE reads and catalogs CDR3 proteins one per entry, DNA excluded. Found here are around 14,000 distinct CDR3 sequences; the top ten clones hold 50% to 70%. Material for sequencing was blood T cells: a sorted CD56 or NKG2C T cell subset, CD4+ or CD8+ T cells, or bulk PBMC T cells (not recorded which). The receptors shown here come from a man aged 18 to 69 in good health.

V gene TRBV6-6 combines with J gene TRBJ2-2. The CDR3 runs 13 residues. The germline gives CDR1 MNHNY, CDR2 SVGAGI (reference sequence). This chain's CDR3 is CASRLQNTGELFF.

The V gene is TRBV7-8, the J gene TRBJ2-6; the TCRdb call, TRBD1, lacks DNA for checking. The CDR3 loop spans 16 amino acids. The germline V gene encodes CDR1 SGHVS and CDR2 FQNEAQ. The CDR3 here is CASSLHRGTGANVLTF.

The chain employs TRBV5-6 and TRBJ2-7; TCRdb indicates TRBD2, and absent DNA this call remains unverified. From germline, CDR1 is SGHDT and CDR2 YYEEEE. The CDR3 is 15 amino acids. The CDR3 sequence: CASSFNAGVNYEQYF.

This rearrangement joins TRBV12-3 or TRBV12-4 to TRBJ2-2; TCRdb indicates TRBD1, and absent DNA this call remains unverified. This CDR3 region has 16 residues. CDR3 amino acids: CASSLSKGAGTGELFF.

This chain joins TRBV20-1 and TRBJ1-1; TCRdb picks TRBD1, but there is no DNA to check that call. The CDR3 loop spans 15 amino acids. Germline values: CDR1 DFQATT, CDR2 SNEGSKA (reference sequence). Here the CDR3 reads CSARNIDRVGTEAFF.

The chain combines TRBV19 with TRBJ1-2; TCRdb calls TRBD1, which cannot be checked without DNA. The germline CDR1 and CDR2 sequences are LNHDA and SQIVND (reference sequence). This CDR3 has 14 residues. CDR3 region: CASKNRDSTYGYTF.

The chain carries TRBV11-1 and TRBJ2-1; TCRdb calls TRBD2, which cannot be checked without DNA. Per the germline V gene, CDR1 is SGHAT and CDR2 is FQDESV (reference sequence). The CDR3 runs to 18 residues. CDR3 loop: CASSSAPIAGGPRNEQFF.

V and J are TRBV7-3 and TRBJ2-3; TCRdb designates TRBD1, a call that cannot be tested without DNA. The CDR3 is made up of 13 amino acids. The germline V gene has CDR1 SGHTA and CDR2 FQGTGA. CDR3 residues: CASSLGAADTQYF.

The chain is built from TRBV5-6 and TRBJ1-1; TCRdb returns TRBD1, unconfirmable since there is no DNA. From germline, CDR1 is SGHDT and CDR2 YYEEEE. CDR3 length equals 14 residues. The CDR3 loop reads CASSYRDRGPEAFF.

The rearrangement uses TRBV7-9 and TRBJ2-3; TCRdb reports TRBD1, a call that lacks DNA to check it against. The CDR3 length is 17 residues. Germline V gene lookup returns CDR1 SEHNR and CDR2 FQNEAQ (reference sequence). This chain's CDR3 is CASSLPGLEEGTDTQYF.

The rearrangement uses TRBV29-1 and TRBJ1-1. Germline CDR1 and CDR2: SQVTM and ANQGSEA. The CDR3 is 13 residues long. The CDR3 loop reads CSVAGRAYTEAFF.

CDR3 amino acids: CASRATGGAKTQYF. The chain employs TRBV12-3 or TRBV12-4 and TRBJ2-5; checking the TCRdb D call of TRBD1 is not possible without DNA. The CDR3 spans 14 residues.

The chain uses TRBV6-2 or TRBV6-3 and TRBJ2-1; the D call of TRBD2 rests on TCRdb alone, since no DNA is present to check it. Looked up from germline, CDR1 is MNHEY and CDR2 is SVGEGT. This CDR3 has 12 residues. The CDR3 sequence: CATGRTDNEQFF.

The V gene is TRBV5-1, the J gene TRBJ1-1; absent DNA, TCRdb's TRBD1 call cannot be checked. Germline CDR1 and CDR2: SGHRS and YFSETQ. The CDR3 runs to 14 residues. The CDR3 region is CASSSHRVGTEAFF. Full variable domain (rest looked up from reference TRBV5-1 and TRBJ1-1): KAGVTQTPRYLIKTRGQQVTLSCSPISGHRSVSWYQQTPGQGLQFLFEYFSETQRNKGNFPGRFSGRQFSNSRSEMNVSTLELGDSALYLCASSSHRVGTEAFFGQGTRLTVV.

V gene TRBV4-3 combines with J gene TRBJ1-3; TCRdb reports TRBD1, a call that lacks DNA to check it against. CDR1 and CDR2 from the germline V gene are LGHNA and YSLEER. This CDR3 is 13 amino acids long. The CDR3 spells CASSPADSYTIYF.

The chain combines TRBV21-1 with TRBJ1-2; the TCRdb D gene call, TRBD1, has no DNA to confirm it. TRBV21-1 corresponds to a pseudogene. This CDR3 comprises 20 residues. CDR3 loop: CASSKSLSPGHRIINYGYTF.

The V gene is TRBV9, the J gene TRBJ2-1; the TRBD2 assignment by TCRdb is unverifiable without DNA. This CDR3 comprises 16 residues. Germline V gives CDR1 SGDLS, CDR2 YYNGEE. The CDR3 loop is CASSEGTSENYNEQFF.

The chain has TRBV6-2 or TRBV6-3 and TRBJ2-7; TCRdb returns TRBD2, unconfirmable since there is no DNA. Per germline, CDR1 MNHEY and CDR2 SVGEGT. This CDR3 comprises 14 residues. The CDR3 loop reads CASSFLGLAYEQYF.

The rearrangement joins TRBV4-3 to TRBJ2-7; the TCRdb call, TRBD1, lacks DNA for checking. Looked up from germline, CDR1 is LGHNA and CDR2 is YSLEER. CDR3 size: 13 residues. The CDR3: CASSQGPGQEQNF.

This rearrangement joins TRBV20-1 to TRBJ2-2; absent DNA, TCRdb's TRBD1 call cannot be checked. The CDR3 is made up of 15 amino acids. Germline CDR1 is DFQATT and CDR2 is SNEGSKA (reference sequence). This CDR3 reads CSVTTQGAGPGELFF.